This T cell receptor (beta chain) is drawn from a study of esophageal squamous cell carcinoma under preoperative chemotherapy. Study-level background: Both tumor-infiltrating lymphocytes and peripheral blood T cells were profiled.

In TCRdb, the PCR reads were re-called with MiXCR into one record per CDR3 protein. This sample has about 7,000 distinct CDR3 sequences, with less than 35% found just once. Indicated time point: before preoperative PTX-NDP chemotherapy. Before surgery, patients were given preoperative paclitaxel-nedaplatin chemotherapy. Broader study findings: After treatment, tumor-infiltrating lymphocytes seemed to come partly from incoming peripheral T cells, not only local changes. Tumor-infiltrating lymphocytes showed no significant post-chemotherapy TCR diversity increase, unlike peripheral T cells.

V lost 2 bases and J 5 bases, leaving 8 bases between the germline ends. The CDR3 runs 13 residues. Per the germline V gene, CDR1 is MNHEY and CDR2 is SVGAGI. In its sample, this clonotype ranks as medium-sized. The antigen is not known. The gene calls are TRBV6-5 and TRBJ2-3; D unresolved. This specimen was taken from a patient given preoperative chemotherapy. The sequence derives from a human donor with esophageal squamous cell carcinoma. The donor label of this sample is uncertain. The CDR3, as DNA: TGTGCCAGCAGTTACCAAACGAGAGATACGCAGTATTTT. The encoded protein is CASSYQTRDTQYF.